These 26 T cell receptor beta chains originate from one sample sequenced in a study of cytotoxic CD8 clonotypes in ibrutinib-treated CLL. Produced via immunoSEQ multiplex PCR; TCRdb's table is partial and in-frame only. The data hold over 110,000 clones, with more than 85% observed a single time. Sequenced here: PBMCs, sampled after 12 months of ibrutinib treatment. These receptor sequences come from a human donor with chronic lymphocytic leukemia.

This clone was seen only once. The V and J genes are TRBV10-3 and TRBJ2-7, with D hard to call. This CDR3 contains 15 residues. Germline V gene sequence: CDR1 ENHRY, CDR2 SYGVKD. V lost 2 bases and J 2 bases, leaving 13 bases between the germline ends. Written as DNA, the CDR3 is TGTGCCATCAGTGAGCTAGGCGAGAGGCCCTACGAGCAGTACTTC. Protein sequence: CAISELGERPYEQYF.

The V and J genes are TRBV9 and TRBJ2-1; D possibly corresponds to TRBD2 (6 bases). The germline CDR1 and CDR2 sequences are SGDLS and YYNGEE. There are 16 residues in the CDR3. Trimming removed 3 bases from V and 8 bases from J, with 21 bases in between. Written as DNA, the CDR3 is TGTGCCAGCAGCGCCCCCGCTGGACTATTACCCGATGAGCAGTTCTTC. Its translation: CASSAPAGLLPDEQFF.

The CDR3 coding sequence is TGTGCCAGCAGCCCTGGGACACGTGAAGCTTTCTTT. It codes for CASSPGTREAFF. The chain has TRBV13 and TRBJ1-1, with D possibly matching TRBD1 (6 bases). Germline V gene lookup returns CDR1 PRHDT and CDR2 FYEKMQ (reference sequence). Trimming removed 5 bases from V and 7 bases from J, with 11 bases in between. This CDR3 spans 12 amino acids.

The V call is TRBV14, the J call TRBJ2-7; 7 bases line up with TRBD2. The length of the CDR3 is 17 residues. Unmatched junction bases numbered 16, after V lost 2 bases and J lost 6 bases. Germline V gene lookup returns CDR1 SGHDN and CDR2 FVKESK. The CDR3 DNA sequence: TGTGCCAGCAGCCAACTCAGCAAAGGGAGGGCTTTCCTCGAGCAGTACTTC. Translation gives CASSQLSKGRAFLEQYF.

The chain is built from TRBV5-1 and TRBJ2-1; 7 bases map to TRBD2. The CDR3 covers 16 residues. CDR1 and CDR2 (germline): SGHRS, YFSETQ. The trim removed 0 bases at V and 7 bases at J, leaving 10 bases unmatched. The CDR3 sequence: CASSLAPGGPGNEQFF. DNA of the CDR3: TGCGCCAGCAGCTTGGCTCCGGGAGGCCCAGGAAATGAGCAGTTCTTC.

The chain employs TRBV11-2 and TRBJ2-3; possibly TRBD2 for D (5 bases). CDR1 and CDR2 (germline): SGHAT, FQNNGV. Trimming left V 3 bases short and J 3 bases short, with 7 bases between. This CDR3 region has 13 residues. The CDR3 region is CASSFGETDTQYF. The CDR3 DNA reads TGTGCCAGCAGCTTCGGGGAGACAGATACGCAGTATTTT.

The V call is TRBV18, the J call TRBJ2-7; D is possibly TRBD1 (6 bases). The length of the CDR3 is 14 residues. Germline V gene sequence: CDR1 KGHSH, CDR2 LQKENI. V dropped 3 bases and J dropped 3 bases, with 12 bases sitting between them. CDR3 loop: CASSPTGPDYEQYF. The CDR3 nucleotides read TGTGCCAGCTCACCGACAGGACCGGACTACGAGCAGTACTTC.

The chain uses TRBV4-3 and TRBJ2-7; 9 bases map to TRBD2. J lost 3 bases, V lost 6 bases, and 9 bases had no gene match. Per germline, CDR1 LGHNA and CDR2 YSLEER. This CDR3 has 15 amino acids. CDR3 sequence: CASSETSGPYYEQYF. Here the CDR3 DNA reads TGCGCCAGCAGTGAGACTAGCGGACCCTACTACGAGCAGTACTTC.

This chain joins TRBV5-1 and TRBJ2-7; a possible D gene is TRBD2 (6 bases). CDR3 length equals 17 residues. V dropped 0 bases and J dropped 0 bases, with 16 bases sitting between them. The V gene's germline CDR1 is SGHRS and CDR2 YFSETQ. The CDR3 DNA is TGCGCCAGCAGCTTGGATTGGTTAGCGGAGATCTCCTACGAGCAGTACTTC. Amino acids: CASSLDWLAEISYEQYF. The whole variable domain, filled in from reference TRBV5-1 and TRBJ2-7, reads KAGVTQTPRYLIKTRGQQVTLSCSPISGHRSVSWYQQTPGQGLQFLFEYFSETQRNKGNFPGRFSGRQFSNSRSEMNVSTLELGDSALYLCASSLDWLAEISYEQYFGPGTRLTVT.

The chain combines TRBV19 with TRBJ2-7, with TRBD2 as a possible D gene (6 bases). The CDR3 consists of 14 residues. The germline gives CDR1 LNHDA, CDR2 SQIVND (reference sequence). The germline V and J ends were trimmed by 5 bases and 0 bases, with 11 bases remaining between them. The CDR3 region is CASSPQRASYEQYF. The CDR3 region has the DNA TGTGCCAGTAGTCCCCAGCGGGCCTCCTACGAGCAGTACTTC. The full variable domain, rest sourced from reference TRBV19 and TRBJ2-7, is DGGITQSPKYLFRKEGQNVTLSCEQNLNHDAMYWYRQDPGQGLRLIYYSQIVNDFQKGDIAEGYSVSREKKESFPLTVTSAQKNPTAFYLCASSPQRASYEQYFGPGTRLTVT.

This chain connects TRBV27 to TRBJ2-2; D is uncertain. Trimming pared 2 bases from V and 3 bases from J, leaving 1 base between. Germline CDR1 MNHEY, CDR2 SMNVEV (reference sequence). CDR3 size: 12 residues. In nucleotides, the CDR3 is TGTGCCAGCAGTTTAGACACCGGGGAGCTGTTTTTT. It specifies CASSLDTGELFF.

A note on this clone: The identical CDR3 is also encoded by other nucleotide sequences in the sample. The chain employs TRBV7-9 and TRBJ2-7, with D hard to call. The CDR3 totals 15 residues. The V end lost 1 base, the J end lost 2 bases, and 12 bases lay between the germline ends. The germline V gene has CDR1 SEHNR and CDR2 FQNEAQ (reference sequence). CDR3 coding DNA: TGTGCCAGCAGCTTAGTCGGTGATAGAGCCTACGAGCAGTACTTC. The encoded protein is CASSLVGDRAYEQYF.

The chain links TRBV9 to TRBJ2-2; 10 positions agree with TRBD2. This CDR3 spans 15 amino acids. Germline V lookup: CDR1 SGDLS, CDR2 YYNGEE. With V trimmed by 4 bases and J by 1 base, 1 base remained unmatched. The CDR3 sequence is CASSWTSGNTGELFF. As DNA, the CDR3 is TGTGCCAGCAGCTGGACTAGCGGGAACACCGGGGAGCTGTTTTTT.

V usage is TRBV28 and J usage is TRBJ1-4, with a possible D match to TRBD1 (5 bases). The CDR3 length is 16 residues. The germline gives CDR1 MDHEN, CDR2 SYDVKM. V lost 4 bases and J 6 bases, leaving 18 bases between the germline ends. The CDR3: CASSSGSGGIDEKLFF. The CDR3 DNA reads TGTGCCAGCAGTTCAGGGAGCGGAGGTATCGATGAAAAACTGTTTTTT.

V and J are TRBV19 and TRBJ1-1, with TRBD1 matching 8 bases. Per the germline V gene, CDR1 is LNHDA and CDR2 is SQIVND (reference sequence). The CDR3 has 12 amino acids. V lost 5 bases and J lost 11; bases outside the gene matches: 7. The CDR3 loop is CASSPDRGTAFF. CDR3 in DNA: TGTGCCAGTAGTCCCGACAGGGGTACGGCTTTCTTT.

The chain combines TRBV19 with TRBJ2-5; D gene uncertain. V shed 7 bases and J shed 7 bases, with 16 bases lying between them. CDR1 and CDR2 (germline): LNHDA, SQIVND (reference sequence). This CDR3 has 13 residues. DNA for the CDR3: TGTGCCAGTATGAGTGGCGCGTCGAGGACCCAGTACTTC. This sequence encodes CASMSGASRTQYF.

This chain links TRBV28 with TRBJ2-1, with TRBD2 identical over 14 bases. The CDR3 is 16 amino acids. Germline CDR1 MDHEN, CDR2 SYDVKM. V was pared by 4 bases and J by 8 bases, with 7 bases of the junction left unmatched. CDR3 sequence reads: CASSSYGTSGRDEQFF. CDR3 in DNA: TGTGCCAGCAGTTCCTACGGGACTAGCGGGAGAGATGAGCAGTTCTTC.

Here the CDR3 reads CATSSFPPYGYTF. In DNA form, the CDR3 reads TGTGCCACCAGCTCATTCCCCCCCTATGGCTACACCTTC. The genes are TRBV15 and TRBJ1-2; D is unclear. Per germline, CDR1 LNHNV and CDR2 YYDKDF (reference sequence). CDR3 size: 13 residues. Trimming took off 5 bases at V and 4 bases at J, with 11 bases between the two ends. Complete variable domain (other parts from reference TRBV15 and TRBJ1-2): DAMVIQNPRYQVTQFGKPVTLSCSQTLNHNVMYWYQQKSSQAPKLLFHYYDKDFNNEADTPDNFQSRRPNTSFCFLDIRSPGLGDTAMYLCATSSFPPYGYTFGSGTRLTVV.

The gene calls are TRBV15 and TRBJ2-2, with 12 bases matching TRBD2. This CDR3 comprises 17 residues. Looked up from germline, CDR1 is LNHNV and CDR2 is YYDKDF (reference sequence). Losses at the gene ends were 2 bases for V and 6 bases for J; bases not matched to a gene: 7. The CDR3 DNA sequence: TGTGCCACCAGCAGACTACGGACTAGCGGGACGCCCGGGGAGCTGTTTTTT. Translating it yields CATSRLRTSGTPGELFF.

In this sample, this clone turned up a few times. V is TRBV5-1 and J is TRBJ2-3, with 8 nucleotides matching TRBD2. The germline V gene has CDR1 SGHRS and CDR2 YFSETQ. This CDR3 is 17 amino acids long. V lost 0 bases and J lost 4; bases outside the gene matches: 10. The CDR3: CASSLALAGGGSDTQYF. The CDR3, as DNA: TGCGCCAGCAGCTTGGCCCTCGCGGGAGGAGGGTCAGATACGCAGTATTTT.

Remarks on this clone: This sample includes further DNA sequences coding for the same CDR3. The J gene is TRBJ2-7, the V gene TRBV19; 9 bases map to TRBD2. The V gene end was trimmed by 3 bases and the J gene end by 0 bases; junction bases not matched to a gene: 0. CDR3 size: 14 residues. CDR1 and CDR2 (germline): LNHDA, SQIVND (reference sequence). CDR3 DNA sequence: TGTGCCAGTAGTATTAGCGGGAGCTCCTACGAGCAGTACTTC. This gives the protein CASSISGSSYEQYF.

The rearrangement uses TRBV7-9 and TRBJ1-1; possibly TRBD1 for D (6 bases). Trimming took 2 bases from V and 3 from J, leaving 10 bases between them. Germline V gives CDR1 SEHNR, CDR2 FQNEAQ (reference sequence). There are 14 residues in the CDR3. The CDR3 loop reads CASSLPGEDTEAFF. The CDR3 nucleotides are TGTGCCAGCAGCTTACCAGGGGAGGACACTGAAGCTTTCTTT.

The rearrangement links TRBV11-1 to TRBJ2-1; D unclear. The length of the CDR3 is 15 residues. The V gene's germline CDR1 is SGHAT and CDR2 FQDESV (reference sequence). V lost 5 bases, J lost 4 bases, and 15 bases lay in between. DNA for the CDR3: TGTGCCAGCAGCACGCTACTGGAGAAGTACAATGAGCAGTTCTTC. Encoded protein: CASSTLLEKYNEQFF. The full variable domain, rest sourced from reference TRBV11-1 and TRBJ2-1, is EAEVAQSPRYKITEKSQAVAFWCDPISGHATLYWYRQILGQGPELLVQFQDESVVDDSQLPKDRFSAERLKGVDSTLKIQPAELGDSAMYLCASSTLLEKYNEQFFGPGTRLTVL.

V is TRBV4-3 and J is TRBJ2-6; D remains ambiguous. The CDR3 spans 22 residues. CDR1 is LGHNA, CDR2 YSLEER, per germline. V dropped 0 bases and J dropped 0 bases, with 24 bases sitting between them. The DNA for the CDR3 is TGCGCCAGCAGCCAAGATCCCCGCCGAGACTCCCCTTTTCGCTCTGGGGCCAACGTCCTGACTTTC. It is translated as CASSQDPRRDSPFRSGANVLTF.

CDR3: CASSQDGLRGDEQFF. The CDR3 nucleotides are TGCGCCAGCAGCCAAGACGGCCTCCGGGGGGATGAGCAGTTCTTC. V is TRBV4-1 and J is TRBJ2-1, with 7 bases that match TRBD2. V lost 0 bases, J lost 8 bases, and 7 bases stayed unmatched. CDR1 MGHRA and CDR2 YSYEKL come from the germline V gene. This CDR3 contains 15 residues.

This chain connects TRBV28 to TRBJ2-7, with D unclear. The CDR3 has 14 residues. Trimming shortened V by 6 bases and J by 3 bases, and 15 bases separated the two germline ends. Germline CDR1 and CDR2: MDHEN and SYDVKM. CDR3 sequence reads: CASSIPNPGYEQYF. The CDR3 nucleotides are TGTGCCAGCAGCATACCCAATCCGGGCTACGAGCAGTACTTC.